These T cell receptor beta chains were read from a single sample in a study of cytomegalovirus exposure and HLA in healthy donors. Repertoires were generated with immunoSEQ multiplex PCR, while TCRdb's copy carries only in-frame clones and drops some. The sample holds 150,000 to 200,000 clones, 84% seen once. The sequencing input was PBMCs. These receptors were obtained from a boy younger than 10 in good health and CMV-seronegative. CDR3s include the opening cysteine and the closing phenylalanine or tryptophan. The order of the fields is V gene, D gene, J gene, CDR3 length, CDR3 protein, CDR3 DNA. The D gene is left open where the match is weak.

>TRBV6-1|TRBD2|TRBJ2-5|14
CASSRGGIEETQYF
TGTGCCAGCAGTCGGGGGGGAATCGAAGAGACCCAGTACTTC
>TRBV9|.|TRBJ2-7|13
CASSVAGNYEQYF
TGTGCCAGCAGCGTAGCAGGTAACTACGAGCAGTACTTC
>TRBV30|TRBD2|TRBJ2-1|15
CAWRDPGTSGPEQFF
TGTGCCTGGAGAGACCCCGGGACTAGCGGCCCTGAGCAGTTCTTC
>TRBV7-8|.|TRBJ1-3|15
CASSLDNTSGNTIYF
TGTGCCAGCAGCTTGGACAATACCTCTGGAAACACCATATATTTT
>TRBV5-1|.|TRBJ2-1|15
CASSLTGKDYNEQFF
TGCGCCAGCAGCTTGACCGGGAAGGACTACAATGAGCAGTTCTTC
>TRBV6-1|.|TRBJ1-2|12
CASSEQYYGYTF
TGTGCCAGCAGTGAACAGTACTATGGCTACACCTTC
>TRBV7-9|TRBD1|TRBJ2-2|15
CASSHPDRVTGELFF
TGTGCCAGCAGCCATCCCGACAGGGTGACGGGGGAGCTGTTTTTT
>TRBV5-1|TRBD1|TRBJ1-2|14
CASSLGQGSGGYTF
TGCGCCAGCAGCTTGGGACAGGGGTCGGGTGGCTACACCTTC
>TRBV10-1|.|TRBJ2-7|15
CASSERLEGLGEQYF
TGCGCCAGCAGTGAACGGCTCGAGGGACTGGGCGAGCAGTACTTC
>TRBV5-1|TRBD2|TRBJ2-1|15
CASSYGRAAANEQFF
TGCGCCAGCAGCTACGGGAGGGCGGCGGCCAATGAGCAGTTCTTC
>TRBV5-1|TRBD1|TRBJ2-1|15
CASSFTGGSYNEQFF
TGCGCCAGCAGCTTTACAGGGGGCTCCTACAATGAGCAGTTCTTC
>TRBV30|TRBD2|TRBJ2-1|17
CAWSLRWTSVGGNEQFF
TGTGCCTGGAGTCTAAGATGGACTAGTGTTGGGGGCAATGAGCAGTTCTTC
>TRBV10-3|.|TRBJ1-4|14
CAISEGDSNEKLFF
TGTGCCATCAGTGAGGGAGACAGTAATGAAAAACTGTTTTTT
>TRBV10-3|TRBD1|TRBJ2-7|14
CAISENGQGKEQYF
TGTGCCATCAGTGAGAATGGACAGGGGAAAGAGCAGTACTTC